Listed here is a single TCR beta chain. This sample is part of a study of blood T cell repertoires in COVID-19. Study in general: The United States, Italy and Spain were the sources of the acute and convalescent COVID-19 samples. PBMCs, B-cell-depleted T cells, or T cells provided the cDNA or gDNA that made up the material.

In the source study's methods: Reference gene primer amplification in the assay estimated nucleated cell counts. Sequencing used immunoSEQ multiplex PCR; TCRdb keeps in-frame clones, though not all of them. V and J calls and clone size are copied from that table; D and trimming were computed from the DNA. The sample includes about 210,000 clones, roughly four fifths of them seen just once. The germline gives CDR1 MDHEN, CDR2 SYDVKM. The CDR3 consists of 16 residues. Between the trimmed V and J ends, which lost 7 bases and 4 bases, there was a span of 22 bases. The clonotype originates from a woman aged 45-65 years with active or convalescent COVID-19. Specimen: peripheral blood. The chain joins TRBV28 to TRBJ2-5; no clear D. CDR3 DNA sequence: TGTGCCAGCACTCCCCCCAGGAACCCGTTCGGAGAGACCCAGTACTTC. Protein: CASTPPRNPFGETQYF.